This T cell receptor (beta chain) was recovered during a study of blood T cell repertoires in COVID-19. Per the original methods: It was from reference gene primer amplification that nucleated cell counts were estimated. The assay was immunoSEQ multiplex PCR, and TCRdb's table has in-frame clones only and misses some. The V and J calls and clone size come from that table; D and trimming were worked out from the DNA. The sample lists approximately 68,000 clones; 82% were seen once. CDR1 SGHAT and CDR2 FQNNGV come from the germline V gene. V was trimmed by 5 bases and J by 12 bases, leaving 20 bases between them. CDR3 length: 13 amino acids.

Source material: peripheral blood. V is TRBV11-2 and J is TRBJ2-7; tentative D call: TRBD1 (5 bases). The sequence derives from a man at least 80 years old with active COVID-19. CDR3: CASSAKIQGDPYF. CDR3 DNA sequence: TGTGCCAGCAGCGCCAAAATTCAGGGCGATCCGTACTTC.